This T cell receptor beta chain was retrieved from a study of cytomegalovirus exposure and HLA in healthy donors. The PCR was carried out with 60 Vbeta primers and 13 Jbeta primers. Produced via immunoSEQ multiplex PCR; TCRdb's table is partial and in-frame only. The repertoire has more than 150,000 clones, roughly four fifths of them found once; the top ten carry about 1.6%. Comments on this clone: Its antigen is currently unknown.

Regarding the study as a whole: Researchers had no immune exposure information except CMV serostatus available.

This clonotype was obtained from a young man in good health and CMV-seronegative. Sequenced: PBMCs.

CDR3 sequence reads: CASSTLAGGPANEQFF. Here the CDR3 DNA reads TGCGCCAGCAGCACACTAGCGGGGGGGCCGGCCAATGAGCAGTTCTTC. The V and J genes are TRBV5-1 and TRBJ2-1; TRBD2 aligns across 13 bases. Unmatched junction bases numbered 7, after V lost 4 bases and J lost 6 bases. Germline CDR1 reads SGHRS; CDR2 reads YFSETQ. This CDR3 comprises 16 residues.